Presented here are 24 T cell receptor beta chains from one specimen sequenced in a study of spatial heterogeneity in lung cancer. Study-level points and caveats: Expanded intratumoral alpha and beta TCR counts tracked tumor mutation counts.

TCRdb reprocessed the 5' RACE reads with MiXCR, giving one entry per CDR3 protein. The sample contains just under 7,500 distinct CDR3 sequences, more than 6.5% of which appear only once. Time point given: sample taken at primary tumor resection. These TCRs' antigens remain unknown. Here the sequenced sample was lung tumor tissue, taken at surgery. The receptors stem from a male donor with early-stage non-small cell lung cancer.

By share, this clonotype ranks as medium-sized. The rearrangement uses TRBV6-2 or TRBV6-3 and TRBJ2-1; the D gene is possibly TRBD2 (6 bases). Between the trimmed V and J ends, which lost 5 bases and 5 bases, there was a span of 13 bases. The germline gives CDR1 MNHEY, CDR2 SVGEGT. The CDR3 extends over 14 amino acids. CDR3 amino acids: CASSNAGNHNEQFF. CDR3 bases: TGTGCCAGCAGTAATGCGGGGAACCACAATGAGCAGTTCTTC.

Ten or more counts support this clonotype. The V call is TRBV9, the J call TRBJ2-7; 8 nucleotides agree with TRBD2. The CDR3 spans 15 residues. Per the germline V gene, CDR1 is SGDLS and CDR2 is YYNGEE. V lost 0 bases, J lost 5 bases, and 7 bases stayed unmatched. The DNA for the CDR3 is TGTGCCAGCAGCGTAGGTGGCGGGAGGCAAAACGAGCAGTACTTC. It yields the protein CASSVGGGRQNEQYF.

This clonotype was recorded at least ten times. The V gene is TRBV13, the J gene TRBJ1-2; D may be TRBD1 (5 bases). Germline V CDR1 and CDR2: PRHDT, FYEKMQ (reference sequence). V was shortened by 1 base and J by 4 bases, with 31 bases between the two germline ends. CDR3 length: 21 amino acids. In nucleotides, the CDR3 is TGTGCCAGCAGCTTAGATTTGAGCAGGGCGGGGTACCTGCTTAACTTCTATGGCTACACCTTC. Encoded protein: CASSLDLSRAGYLLNFYGYTF.

This clonotype was detected ten times or more. The rearrangement links TRBV7-3 to TRBJ1-1; 8 bases are shared with TRBD1. Germline V gives CDR1 SGHTA, CDR2 FQGTGA. The junction had 3 bases not matched to a gene; V was cut back by 6 bases and J by 3 bases. The CDR3 extends over 13 amino acids. This CDR3 reads CASRLQGDTEAFF. The CDR3 DNA reads as TGTGCCAGCAGACTACAGGGGGACACTGAAGCTTTCTTT.

This clonotype was observed many times. The chain joins TRBV12-3 or TRBV12-4 to TRBJ2-2; D remains unclear. V was cut by 4 bases and J by 0 bases, with 0 bases left in between. The CDR3 has 12 residues. The CDR3 coding sequence is TGTGCCAGCAGTTCGAACACCGGGGAGCTGTTTTTT. This gives the protein CASSSNTGELFF.

The chain carries TRBV4-3 and TRBJ1-1; D perhaps matches TRBD1 (6 bases). Trimming took off 4 bases at V and 3 bases at J, with 27 bases between the two ends. The CDR3 is 19 amino acids. The germline V gene encodes CDR1 LGHNA and CDR2 YSLEER. The CDR3 DNA sequence: TGCGCCAGCAGCCCAGACCTGTCAACAGGGTGGGTAGGGGACACTGAAGCTTTCTTT. Protein sequence: CASSPDLSTGWVGDTEAFF.

This clonotype showed up many times. The chain combines TRBV29-1 with TRBJ1-1; D gene ambiguous. The CDR3 is 13 amino acids. Trimming cost V 5 bases and J 0 bases, with 10 bases left between them. Looked up from germline, CDR1 is SQVTM and CDR2 is ANQGSEA. The DNA of the CDR3 is TGCAGCGTTTATGACACTTTGAACACTGAAGCTTTCTTT. Encoded protein: CSVYDTLNTEAFF. The variable domain in full, completed from reference TRBV29-1 and TRBJ1-1, reads SAVISQKPSRDICQRGTSLTIQCQVDSQVTMMFWYRQQPGQSLTLIATANQGSEATYESGFVIDKFPISRPNLTFSTLTVSNMSPEDSSIYLCSVYDTLNTEAFFGQGTRLTVV.

Ten or more counts support this clonotype. The rearrangement links TRBV6-5 to TRBJ2-5; D possibly corresponds to TRBD1 (5 bases). Germline values: CDR1 MNHEY, CDR2 SVGAGI. This CDR3 is built from 17 residues. Between the trimmed V and J ends, which lost 2 bases and 3 bases, there was a span of 19 bases. Here the CDR3 reads CASSYEWNPGLKETQYF. CDR3 coding DNA: TGTGCCAGCAGTTACGAGTGGAACCCAGGGCTAAAAGAGACCCAGTACTTC.

Only a few counts were recorded for this clonotype. V and J are TRBV11-3 and TRBJ2-7, with 8 bases aligning to TRBD1. Trimming took 1 base from V and 4 from J; bases not matched to a gene: 6. The CDR3 is 15 residues long. Germline lookup yields CDR1 SGHNT and CDR2 YENEEA. The CDR3 sequence: CASSLGTGNFYEQYF. The CDR3 nucleotides read TGTGCCAGCAGCTTAGGGACAGGGAACTTTTACGAGCAGTACTTC.

This clonotype is deemed medium-sized. This chain links TRBV4-3 with TRBJ2-3; no firm D call. Germline values: CDR1 LGHNA, CDR2 YSLEER. This CDR3 is built from 14 residues. With 0 bases removed from V and 9 bases from J, the gap between germline ends came to 13 bases. DNA for the CDR3: TGCGCCAGCAGCCAAGATGCTCCCCTCGGAACGCAGTATTTT. Its protein is CASSQDAPLGTQYF.

This clonotype was detected many times. The chain links TRBV2 to TRBJ2-3; 9 nucleotides align to TRBD2. This CDR3 is built from 16 residues. V lost 8 bases and J lost 0; bases outside the gene matches: 9. CDR1 and CDR2 (germline): SNHLY, FYNNEI. CDR3 amino acids: CASEGGGDPSTDTQYF. In nucleotides, the CDR3 is TGTGCCAGCGAAGGCGGGGGGGACCCTAGCACAGATACGCAGTATTTT.

This clonotype is labeled medium-sized. The J gene is TRBJ2-2, the V gene TRBV7-2; D possibly corresponds to TRBD2 (5 bases). CDR3 length equals 15 residues. V lost 3 bases and J lost 5, with 13 bases in between. CDR1 and CDR2 from the germline V gene are SGHTA and FQGNSA. For the CDR3, the DNA is TGTGCCAGCAGCTTTAGTGGGCAGCGGACCGGGGAGCTGTTTTTT. This encodes CASSFSGQRTGELFF.

This clonotype was counted at least ten times. This chain uses TRBV7-3 with TRBJ1-5; no clear D gene. CDR1 is SGHTA and CDR2 is FQGTGA in the germline V gene. This CDR3 spans 14 amino acids. V lost 4 bases, J lost 3 bases, and 10 bases lay in between. CDR3 sequence reads: CASSSNSPNQPQHF. The CDR3 DNA reads TGTGCCAGCAGCTCGAACAGCCCCAATCAGCCCCAGCATTTT.

About this clonotype: A much more abundant neighbour one base away suggests this may be a read error. This chain joins TRBV25-1 and TRBJ2-7; D remains unclear. V was pared by 1 base and J by 2 bases, with 12 bases between. The CDR3 consists of 15 residues. Germline CDR1 is MGHDK and CDR2 is SYGVNS. The CDR3 bases are TGTGCCAGCAGTGAATCGGGCGCCAGCCCCTACGAGCAGTACTTC. It is translated as CASSESGASPYEQYF.

This clonotype is judged medium-sized. The rearrangement uses TRBV20-1 and TRBJ2-1; TRBD2 matches 13 bases. J was trimmed by 0 bases and V by 1 base; bases with no gene match: 12. This CDR3 region has 20 residues. Per the germline V gene, CDR1 is DFQATT and CDR2 is SNEGSKA (reference sequence). CDR3 amino acids: CSARGLGRLAGGSSYNEQFF. The CDR3 nucleotides read TGCAGTGCTAGAGGATTAGGGCGACTAGCGGGAGGAAGCTCCTACAATGAGCAGTTCTTC.

This clonotype occurred a few times. The V gene is TRBV28, the J gene TRBJ2-1; 7 nucleotides match TRBD2. This CDR3 comprises 14 residues. Germline lookup yields CDR1 MDHEN and CDR2 SYDVKM. V was clipped by 3 bases and J by 5 bases; unmatched bases: 4. CDR3 loop: CASSLSSGNNEQFF. CDR3 nucleotide sequence: TGTGCCAGCAGTTTGTCTAGCGGAAACAATGAGCAGTTCTTC.

Ten or more counts support this clonotype. The chain links TRBV19 to TRBJ1-5, with 7 positions matching TRBD1. The CDR3 contains 15 residues. The ends lost 10 bases at V and 0 bases at J; junction bases unmatched: 9. Germline assignment: CDR1 LNHDA and CDR2 SQIVND (reference sequence). The CDR3 here is CATSGQIYSNQPQHF. The CDR3 nucleotides are TGTGCCACCTCGGGACAGATATATAGCAATCAGCCCCAGCATTTT.

The chain recombines TRBV7-6 with TRBJ2-3; possibly TRBD1 for D (6 bases). V dropped 5 bases and J dropped 1 base, with 10 bases sitting between them. Germline CDR1 and CDR2: SGHVS and FNYEAQ. CDR3 size: 14 residues. This CDR3 is CASSLRQGTDTQYF. As DNA, the CDR3 is TGTGCCAGCAGCCTCAGACAGGGCACAGATACGCAGTATTTT.

This clonotype has at least ten counts. The rearrangement joins TRBV11-2 to TRBJ2-2; 7 nucleotides match TRBD1. Per the germline V gene, CDR1 is SGHAT and CDR2 is FQNNGV. The J segment lost 2 bases and the V segment lost 5 bases, leaving 5 bases of the junction unmatched. The CDR3 is 15 residues long. DNA of the CDR3: TGTGCCAGCAGCCAATACAGGGGTAACACCGGGGAGCTGTTTTTT. As protein: CASSQYRGNTGELFF. Full variable domain (outside the CDR3, taken from reference TRBV11-2 and TRBJ2-2): EAGVAQSPRYKIIEKRQSVAFWCNPISGHATLYWYQQILGQGPKLLIQFQNNGVVDDSQLPKDRFSAERLKGVDSTLKIQPAKLEDSAVYLCASSQYRGNTGELFFGEGSRLTVL.

Many counts were recorded for this clonotype. The chain combines TRBV29-1 with TRBJ2-5; tentatively, D is TRBD2 (6 bases). V lost 7 bases and J 2 bases, leaving 11 bases between the germline ends. The CDR3 extends over 12 amino acids. Germline-derived CDR1 and CDR2 are SQVTM and ANQGSEA. In DNA form, the CDR3 reads TGCAGCGCCGGGACTCCGCAAGAGACCCAGTACTTC. It codes for CSAGTPQETQYF.

The chain combines TRBV2 with TRBJ1-1, with D unresolved. V lost 4 bases, J lost 1 base, and 10 bases lay in between. The CDR3 contains 14 residues. Germline loops: CDR1 SNHLY, CDR2 FYNNEI. Here the CDR3 DNA reads TGTGCCAGCAGTGTTCAGTTTTCGAACACTGAAGCTTTCTTT. Amino acid sequence: CASSVQFSNTEAFF.

The CDR3 coding sequence is TGTGCCAGCAGCCCCGGGACATCTACCACTGAAGCTTTCTTT. It specifies CASSPGTSTTEAFF. This chain connects TRBV7-9 to TRBJ1-1; tentative D call: TRBD1 (6 bases). The CDR3 spans 14 residues. The germline V and J ends were trimmed by 5 bases and 4 bases, with 14 bases remaining between them. Germline CDR1 SEHNR, CDR2 FQNEAQ (reference sequence).

The V call is TRBV7-3, the J call TRBJ1-6; D call uncertain. Germline CDR1 SGHTA, CDR2 FQGTGA. V was trimmed by 5 bases and J by 1 base, leaving 9 bases between them. The CDR3 spans 15 residues. Here the CDR3 DNA reads TGTGCCAGCAGCCCCCTTGGGTCCTATAATTCACCCCTCCACTTT. This gives the protein CASSPLGSYNSPLHF.

This clonotype was seen a few times. J is TRBJ2-5 and V is TRBV4-1; the D gene is possibly TRBD1 (6 bases). Germline-derived CDR1 and CDR2 are MGHRA and YSYEKL. Trimming stripped 4 bases from V and 4 bases from J, with 16 bases between. The CDR3 is made up of 15 amino acids. The CDR3 nucleotides are TGCGCCAGCAGCCCAATGGTGGGGGCGGGAGAGACCCAGTACTTC. This codes for CASSPMVGAGETQYF.